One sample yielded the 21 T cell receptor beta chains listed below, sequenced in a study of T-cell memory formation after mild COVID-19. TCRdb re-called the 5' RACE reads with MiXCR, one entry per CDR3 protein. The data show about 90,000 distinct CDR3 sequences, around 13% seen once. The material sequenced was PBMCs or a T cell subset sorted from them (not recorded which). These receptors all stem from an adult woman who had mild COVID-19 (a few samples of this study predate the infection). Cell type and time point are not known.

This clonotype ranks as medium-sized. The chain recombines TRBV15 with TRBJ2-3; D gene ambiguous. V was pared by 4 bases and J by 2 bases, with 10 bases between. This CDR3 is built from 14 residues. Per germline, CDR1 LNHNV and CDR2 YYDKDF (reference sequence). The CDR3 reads CATSKGGDTDTQYF. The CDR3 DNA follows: TGTGCCACCAGCAAGGGCGGAGACACAGATACGCAGTATTTT.

The CDR3 bases are TGTGCCAGCAGCGAACCGACTAGCGGGGTCACAGATACGCAGTATTTT. Amino acids: CASSEPTSGVTDTQYF. This rearrangement joins TRBV9 to TRBJ2-3; TRBD2 agrees at 11 bases. In germline, CDR1 is SGDLS, CDR2 YYNGEE. The length of the CDR3 is 16 residues. V shed 3 bases, J shed 2 bases, and the junction held 5 bases outside the gene matches.

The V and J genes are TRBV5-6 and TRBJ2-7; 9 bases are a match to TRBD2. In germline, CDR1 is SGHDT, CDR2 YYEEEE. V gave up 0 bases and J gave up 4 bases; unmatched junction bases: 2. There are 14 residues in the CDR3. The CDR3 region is CASSLGSGSYEQYF. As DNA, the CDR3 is TGTGCCAGCAGCTTGGGTAGCGGGAGTTACGAGCAGTACTTC.

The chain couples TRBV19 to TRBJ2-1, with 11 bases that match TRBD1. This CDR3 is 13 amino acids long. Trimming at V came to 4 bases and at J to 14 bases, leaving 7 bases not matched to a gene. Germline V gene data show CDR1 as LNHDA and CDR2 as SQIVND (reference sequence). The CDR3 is CASSTLGTGGEFF. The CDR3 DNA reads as TGTGCCAGTAGTACGCTCGGGACAGGGGGGGAGTTCTTC.

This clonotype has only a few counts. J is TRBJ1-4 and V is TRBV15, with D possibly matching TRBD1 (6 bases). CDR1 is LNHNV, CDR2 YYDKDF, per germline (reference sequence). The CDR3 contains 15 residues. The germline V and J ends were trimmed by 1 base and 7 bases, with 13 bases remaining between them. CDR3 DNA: TGTGCCACCAGCAGAGGGGCCGGGGGCAGTGAAAAACTGTTTTTT. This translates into CATSRGAGGSEKLFF. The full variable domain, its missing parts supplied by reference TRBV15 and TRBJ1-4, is DAMVIQNPRYQVTQFGKPVTLSCSQTLNHNVMYWYQQKSSQAPKLLFHYYDKDFNNEADTPDNFQSRRPNTSFCFLDIRSPGLGDTAMYLCATSRGAGGSEKLFFGSGTQLSVL.

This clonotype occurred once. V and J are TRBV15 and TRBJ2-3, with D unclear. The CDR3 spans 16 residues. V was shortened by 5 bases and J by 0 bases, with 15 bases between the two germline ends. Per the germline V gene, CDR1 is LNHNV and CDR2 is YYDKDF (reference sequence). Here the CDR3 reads CATSGWDITSTDTQYF. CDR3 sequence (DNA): TGTGCCACCAGCGGATGGGATATTACTAGCACAGATACGCAGTATTTT.

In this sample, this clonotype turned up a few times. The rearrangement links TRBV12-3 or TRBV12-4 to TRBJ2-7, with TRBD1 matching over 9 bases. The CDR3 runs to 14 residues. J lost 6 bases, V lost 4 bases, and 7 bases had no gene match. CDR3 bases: TGTGCCAGCAGTTACGGGACAGGGAGGGCCGAGCAGTACTTC. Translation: CASSYGTGRAEQYF.

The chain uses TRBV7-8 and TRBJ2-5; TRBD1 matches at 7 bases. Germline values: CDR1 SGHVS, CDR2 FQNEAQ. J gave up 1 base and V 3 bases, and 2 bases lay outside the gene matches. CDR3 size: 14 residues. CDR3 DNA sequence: TGTGCCAGCAGCTTGGGACAGATCCAAGAGACCCAGTACTTC. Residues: CASSLGQIQETQYF.

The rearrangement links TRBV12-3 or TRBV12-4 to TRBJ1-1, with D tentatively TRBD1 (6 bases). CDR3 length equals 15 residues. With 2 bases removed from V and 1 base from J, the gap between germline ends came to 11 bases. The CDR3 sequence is CASSLYSGENTEAFF. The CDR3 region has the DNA TGTGCCAGCAGTTTATATTCAGGGGAGAACACTGAAGCTTTCTTT.

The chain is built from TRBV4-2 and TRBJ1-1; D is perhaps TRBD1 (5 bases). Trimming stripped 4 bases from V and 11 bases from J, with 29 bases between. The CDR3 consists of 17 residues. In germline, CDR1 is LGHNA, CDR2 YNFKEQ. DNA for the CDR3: TGTGCCAGCAGCCCCGACAGCCGGCCCGGATTTAACGAAGGGGCTTTCTTT. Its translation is CASSPDSRPGFNEGAFF.

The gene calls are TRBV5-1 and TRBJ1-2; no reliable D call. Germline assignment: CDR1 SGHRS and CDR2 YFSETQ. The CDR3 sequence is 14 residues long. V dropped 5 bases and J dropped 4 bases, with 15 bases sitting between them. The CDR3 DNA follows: TGCGCCAGCAGTTCGTCGGTAGGAACCTATGGCTACACCTTC. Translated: CASSSSVGTYGYTF.

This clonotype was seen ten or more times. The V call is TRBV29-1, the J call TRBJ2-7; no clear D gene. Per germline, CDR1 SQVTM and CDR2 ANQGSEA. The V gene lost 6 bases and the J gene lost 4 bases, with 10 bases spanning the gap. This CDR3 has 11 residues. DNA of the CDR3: TGCAGCGTAGGTCGGCCTTACGAGCAGTACTTC. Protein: CSVGRPYEQYF.

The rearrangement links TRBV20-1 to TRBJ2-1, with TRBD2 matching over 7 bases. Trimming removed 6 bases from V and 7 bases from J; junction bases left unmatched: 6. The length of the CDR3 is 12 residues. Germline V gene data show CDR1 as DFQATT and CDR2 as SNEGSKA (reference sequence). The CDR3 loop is CSATGTTNEQFF. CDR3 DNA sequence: TGCAGTGCAACCGGGACTACGAATGAGCAGTTCTTC.

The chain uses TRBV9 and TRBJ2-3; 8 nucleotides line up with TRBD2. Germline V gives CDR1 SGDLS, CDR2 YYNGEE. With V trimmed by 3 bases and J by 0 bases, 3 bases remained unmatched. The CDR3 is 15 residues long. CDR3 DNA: TGTGCCAGCAGCGCTAGCGGGCTAAGCACAGATACGCAGTATTTT. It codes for CASSASGLSTDTQYF.

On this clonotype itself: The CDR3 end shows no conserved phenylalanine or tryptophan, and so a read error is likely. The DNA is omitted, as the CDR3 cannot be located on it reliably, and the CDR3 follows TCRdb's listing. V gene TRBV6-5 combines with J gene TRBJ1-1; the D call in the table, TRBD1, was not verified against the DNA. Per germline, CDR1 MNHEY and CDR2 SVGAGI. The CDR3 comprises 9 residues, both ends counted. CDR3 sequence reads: CASPEQQPS.

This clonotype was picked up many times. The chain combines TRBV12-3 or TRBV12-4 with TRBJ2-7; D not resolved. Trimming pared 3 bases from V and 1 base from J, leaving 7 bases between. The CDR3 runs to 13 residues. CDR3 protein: CASSFGVSYEQYF. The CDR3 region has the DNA TGTGCCAGCAGTTTTGGCGTATCCTACGAGCAGTACTTC.

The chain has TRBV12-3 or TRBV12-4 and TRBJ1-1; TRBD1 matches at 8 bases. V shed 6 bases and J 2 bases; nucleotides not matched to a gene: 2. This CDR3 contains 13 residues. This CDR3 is CASRDRDNTEAFF. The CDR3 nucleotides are TGTGCCAGCAGGGACAGGGACAACACTGAAGCTTTCTTT.

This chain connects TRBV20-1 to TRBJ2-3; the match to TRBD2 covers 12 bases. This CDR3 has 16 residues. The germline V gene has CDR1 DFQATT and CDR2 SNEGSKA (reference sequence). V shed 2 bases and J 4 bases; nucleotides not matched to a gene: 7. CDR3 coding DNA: TGCAGTGCTAGACCCAAGACTAGCGGGAGCCCAGATACGCAGTATTTT. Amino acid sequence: CSARPKTSGSPDTQYF.

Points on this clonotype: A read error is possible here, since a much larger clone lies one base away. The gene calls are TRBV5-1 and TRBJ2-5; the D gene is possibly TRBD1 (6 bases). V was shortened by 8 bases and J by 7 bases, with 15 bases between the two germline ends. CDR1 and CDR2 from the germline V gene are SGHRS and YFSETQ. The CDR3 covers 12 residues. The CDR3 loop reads CARTQGSGTQYF. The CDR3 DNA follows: TGCGCCAGAACACAGGGATCCGGGACCCAGTACTTC.

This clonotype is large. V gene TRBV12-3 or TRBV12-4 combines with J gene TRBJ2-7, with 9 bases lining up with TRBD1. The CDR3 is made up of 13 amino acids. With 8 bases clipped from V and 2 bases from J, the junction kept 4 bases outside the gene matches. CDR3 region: CASLWTGAYEQYF. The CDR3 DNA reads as TGTGCCAGCCTTTGGACAGGGGCCTACGAGCAGTACTTC.

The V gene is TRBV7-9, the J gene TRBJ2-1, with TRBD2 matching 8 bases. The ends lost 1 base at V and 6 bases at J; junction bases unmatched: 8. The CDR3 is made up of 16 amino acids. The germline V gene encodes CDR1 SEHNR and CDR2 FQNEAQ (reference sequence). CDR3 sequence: CASSLVTGGPVNEQFF. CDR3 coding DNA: TGTGCCAGCAGCTTAGTTACGGGAGGGCCCGTCAATGAGCAGTTCTTC.